Presented here are 23 T cell receptor beta chains from one specimen sequenced in a study of Graves' ophthalmopathy and Graves' hyperthyroidism. CDR3 regions of TCR beta were amplified from RNA transcripts. RT-PCR in the first round used HTBI primers; a second-round multiplex PCR followed. Each CDR3 protein gets one entry after TCRdb re-called the multiplex PCR reads with MiXCR. Among 340,000 or so distinct CDR3 sequences listed, roughly 15% were seen once. The sequencing sample was made of peripheral blood. Every receptor here comes from an adult man with Graves' ophthalmopathy.

Many counts were recorded for this clonotype. The chain carries TRBV11-3 and TRBJ1-1; D gene uncertain. The CDR3 is 16 residues long. V was cut by 1 base and J by 4 bases, with 16 bases left in between. The V gene's germline CDR1 is SGHNT and CDR2 YENEEA. DNA of the CDR3: TGTGCCAGCAGCTTAGGAGGAGGACGGTTGGTCACTGAAGCTTTCTTT. This translates into CASSLGGGRLVTEAFF.

This clonotype showed up many times. This sequence joins TRBV6-1 and TRBJ1-5; D is unresolved. The germline V gene encodes CDR1 MNHNS and CDR2 SASEGT. The V gene lost 6 bases and the J gene lost 3 bases, with 9 bases spanning the gap. This CDR3 spans 13 amino acids. The CDR3 sequence is CASSPGVNQPQHF. CDR3 DNA sequence: TGTGCCAGCAGCCCGGGAGTCAATCAGCCCCAGCATTTT.

The chain carries TRBV4-1 and TRBJ1-2; no reliable D call. The germline V and J ends were trimmed by 4 bases and 1 base, with 10 bases remaining between them. The CDR3 is 14 amino acids. Germline V gene data show CDR1 as MGHRA and CDR2 as YSYEKL. CDR3 in DNA: TGCGCCAGCAGCCGATTAGGGTTTAACTATGGCTACACCTTC. It specifies CASSRLGFNYGYTF.

This clonotype was recorded at least ten times. The chain combines TRBV2 with TRBJ2-7; D is uncertain. CDR3 size: 10 residues. Germline CDR1 SNHLY, CDR2 FYNNEI. The ends were cut back, 7 bases at V and 9 bases at J, with 10 bases in the middle. CDR3: CASNSGGQYF. CDR3 nucleotide sequence: TGTGCCAGCAATTCGGGCGGGCAGTACTTC. Together with reference TRBV2 and TRBJ2-7, the CDR3 gives the full variable domain: EPEVTQTPSHQVTQMGQEVILRCVPISNHLYFYWYRQILGQKVEFLVSFYNNEISEKSEIFDDQFSVERPDGSNFTLKIRSTKLEDSAMYFCASNSGGQYFGPGTRLTVT.

The genes are TRBV15 and TRBJ2-5; 13 nucleotides agree with TRBD2. After removal of 0 bases from V and 5 bases from J, the junction contained 6 bases not matched to a gene. The CDR3 length is 17 residues. Germline CDR1 LNHNV, CDR2 YYDKDF (reference sequence). CDR3 DNA: TGTGCCACCAGCAGAGACGGACTAGCGGGAGCTTGGGAGACCCAGTACTTC. Translated, it gives CATSRDGLAGAWETQYF.

The chain combines TRBV7-3 with TRBJ2-5, with TRBD2 matching over 8 bases. V lost 4 bases, J lost 3 bases, and 7 bases stayed unmatched. The CDR3 is 15 residues long. Per germline, CDR1 SGHTA and CDR2 FQGTGA. The CDR3 sequence is CASSSTGTRKETQYF. In DNA form, the CDR3 reads TGTGCCAGCAGCTCGACCGGGACTAGGAAAGAGACCCAGTACTTC.

This clonotype was seen ten or more times. CDR3 coding DNA: TGCAGCGTTGGTTTCCTAGCGGGATCCTACGAGCAGTACTTC. Translation: CSVGFLAGSYEQYF. This chain connects TRBV29-1 to TRBJ2-7; 9 bases align to TRBD2. With V trimmed by 4 bases and J by 1 base, 5 bases remained unmatched. Germline V gene data show CDR1 as SQVTM and CDR2 as ANQGSEA. The CDR3 extends over 14 amino acids.

The V and J genes are TRBV6-2 or TRBV6-3 and TRBJ2-7; 10 nucleotides align to TRBD1. CDR3 length equals 16 residues. V trimming: 2 bases; J trimming: 2 bases; junction bases outside the gene matches: 6. Per the germline V gene, CDR1 is MNHEY and CDR2 is SVGEGT. DNA of the CDR3: TGTGCCAGCAGTTACCCCTCCGGGACAGGGGCCTACGAGCAGTACTTC. The encoded protein is CASSYPSGTGAYEQYF.

This clonotype was picked up many times. The V call is TRBV6-1, the J call TRBJ2-2; 10 bases line up with TRBD2. The CDR3 is 15 residues long. Germline V gene data show CDR1 as MNHNS and CDR2 as SASEGT. V lost 6 bases to trimming and J lost 7 bases; unmatched junction nucleotides: 8. CDR3 nucleotides: TGTGCCAGCAGCCCTCTAGCGGGAGTTATCGGGGAGCTGTTTTTT. Encoded protein: CASSPLAGVIGELFF.

Only a few counts were recorded for this clonotype. The chain couples TRBV7-2 to TRBJ1-5; no definite D call. The CDR3 extends over 15 amino acids. In germline, CDR1 is SGHTA, CDR2 FQGNSA. V shed 0 bases and J shed 7 bases, with 13 bases lying between them. DNA of the CDR3: TGTGCCAGCAGCTTAGCCCAGAGCGGTGGGCAGCCCCAGCATTTT. It translates to CASSLAQSGGQPQHF.

This clonotype was seen repeatedly, ten times or more. The rearrangement uses TRBV7-6 and TRBJ1-1; weak D call: TRBD1 (5 bases). The CDR3 contains 15 residues. Germline CDR1 is SGHVS and CDR2 is FNYEAQ. Trimming took off 5 bases at V and 5 bases at J, with 18 bases between the two ends. In DNA, the CDR3 is TGTGCCAGCAGCCGTGAGGCAGGGAGCATAACTGAAGCTTTCTTT. This sequence encodes CASSREAGSITEAFF.

There are many counts of this clonotype. V gene TRBV6-2 or TRBV6-3 combines with J gene TRBJ2-7; 8 nucleotides align to TRBD1. CDR1 and CDR2 from the germline V gene are MNHEY and SVGEGT. The CDR3 extends over 15 amino acids. Trimming removed 0 bases from V and 3 bases from J; junction bases left unmatched: 4. The CDR3 bases are TGTGCCAGCAGTTACTCGTGGACAGGGAACTACGAGCAGTACTTC. Translation: CASSYSWTGNYEQYF.

This clonotype was detected only once. The chain carries TRBV6-2 or TRBV6-3 and TRBJ2-7; D is uncertain. CDR1 MNHEY and CDR2 SVGEGT come from the germline V gene. The CDR3 loop spans 14 amino acids. Trimming stripped 3 bases from V and 5 bases from J, with 14 bases between. The CDR3, as DNA: TGTGCCAGCAGTTATAGATTCCCTTCTGACGAGCAGTACTTC. It translates to CASSYRFPSDEQYF.

This clonotype was observed at least ten times. The junction and the germline gene differ at one end; a read error may be behind it. This rearrangement joins TRBV5-1 to TRBJ1-2; TRBD1 agrees at 8 bases. The CDR3 consists of 16 residues. Germline V lookup: CDR1 SGHRS, CDR2 YFSETQ. The CDR3 is CASSLIPGQGGDGYTF. The CDR3 coding sequence is TGTGCCAGCAGCTTGATCCCCGGACAGGGCGGGGATGGCTACACCTTC.

V usage is TRBV6-4 and J usage is TRBJ2-5; 7 nucleotides line up with TRBD1. CDR1 and CDR2 (germline): MRHNA, SNTAGT. V lost 6 bases to trimming and J lost 5 bases; unmatched junction nucleotides: 12. This CDR3 contains 15 residues. The DNA of the CDR3 is TGTGCCAGCAGGGAGCGGACAGGCCCTCGGGAGACCCAGTACTTC. This encodes CASRERTGPRETQYF.

This clonotype was recorded at least ten times. The chain recombines TRBV2 with TRBJ2-7; D might be TRBD2 (7 bases). Germline CDR1 reads SNHLY; CDR2 reads FYNNEI. The CDR3 is 14 residues long. V lost 5 bases and J lost 7, with 18 bases in between. CDR3 coding DNA: TGTGCCAGCAGTCCGGCCCGGGGGGCAGGGGAGCAGTACTTC. Translating gives CASSPARGAGEQYF. Variable domain in full (rest from reference TRBV2 and TRBJ2-7): EPEVTQTPSHQVTQMGQEVILRCVPISNHLYFYWYRQILGQKVEFLVSFYNNEISEKSEIFDDQFSVERPDGSNFTLKIRSTKLEDSAMYFCASSPARGAGEQYFGPGTRLTVT.

Ten or more counts support this clonotype. The V and J genes are TRBV24-1 and TRBJ2-3; D could derive from TRBD1 or TRBD2 (5 bases each). The V and J ends lost 5 bases and 6 bases respectively, with 20 bases between them. Germline loops: CDR1 KGHDR, CDR2 SFDVKD. The CDR3 runs to 16 residues. The CDR3, as DNA: TGTGCCACCAGTGGATTGCAGGGCCGCAGGGACGATACGCAGTATTTT. It is translated as CATSGLQGRRDDTQYF.

This clonotype was seen ten or more times. This chain links TRBV5-1 with TRBJ2-2; 8 bases match TRBD2. This CDR3 region has 17 residues. Germline V gene lookup returns CDR1 SGHRS and CDR2 YFSETQ. With 6 bases clipped from V and 6 bases from J, the junction kept 16 bases outside the gene matches. Here the CDR3 DNA reads TGCGCCAGCACACAAGCTGGTCTGCCCGGGAGGGCCGGGGAGCTGTTTTTT. It codes for CASTQAGLPGRAGELFF.

This clonotype came up many times. This sequence joins TRBV5-1 and TRBJ1-2, with D possibly matching TRBD1 (5 bases). Germline-derived CDR1 and CDR2 are SGHRS and YFSETQ. Trimming pared 4 bases from V and 7 bases from J, leaving 17 bases between. This CDR3 has 14 residues. Here the CDR3 reads CASSIDSLRGGYTF. The CDR3 nucleotides read TGCGCCAGCAGCATAGACAGTCTCAGAGGTGGCTACACCTTC.

There are many counts of this clonotype. In DNA, the CDR3 is TGTGCCACCAGTGCCCTCGTCCTCGGGGAGCTGTTTTTT. Its translation: CATSALVLGELFF. This sequence joins TRBV24-1 and TRBJ2-2; D remains ambiguous. This CDR3 region has 13 residues. V shed 5 bases and J shed 7 bases, with 10 bases lying between them. The germline CDR1 and CDR2 sequences are KGHDR and SFDVKD.

The sample holds a few counts of this clonotype. This chain uses TRBV7-2 with TRBJ1-1, with a possible D match to TRBD1 (5 bases). CDR1 is SGHTA, CDR2 FQGNSA, per germline. Trimming took 4 bases from V and 4 from J, leaving 16 bases between them. CDR3 length equals 15 residues. The CDR3, as DNA: TGTGCCAGCAGCTCAACCCAGGGTTTGAGCACTGAAGCTTTCTTT. It translates to CASSSTQGLSTEAFF. Together with reference TRBV7-2 and TRBJ1-1, the CDR3 gives the full variable domain: GAGVSQSPSNKVTEKGKDVELRCDPISGHTALYWYRQSLGQGLEFLIYFQGNSAPDKSGLPSDRFSAERTGGSVSTLTIQRTQQEDSAVYLCASSSTQGLSTEAFFGQGTRLTVV.

The sample holds many counts of this clonotype. The rearrangement joins TRBV19 to TRBJ1-1; D perhaps matches TRBD1 (5 bases). The CDR3 has 15 amino acids. V was pared by 6 bases and J by 6 bases, with 20 bases between. CDR1 is LNHDA and CDR2 is SQIVND in the germline V gene (reference sequence). CDR3 DNA: TGTGCCAGTAGGCATTCGGGACGAGCCAACGCTGAAGCTTTCTTT. Protein sequence: CASRHSGRANAEAFF.

There are many counts of this clonotype. The genes are TRBV30 and TRBJ2-7; 7 nucleotides align to TRBD2. The CDR3 runs to 13 residues. The germline V gene encodes CDR1 GTSNPN and CDR2 SVGIG (reference sequence). V dropped 2 bases and J dropped 2; count of bases not matched to a gene: 3. CDR3 in DNA: TGTGCCTGGAGTACCGGGACTACCTACGAGCAGTACTTC. Translating it yields CAWSTGTTYEQYF.